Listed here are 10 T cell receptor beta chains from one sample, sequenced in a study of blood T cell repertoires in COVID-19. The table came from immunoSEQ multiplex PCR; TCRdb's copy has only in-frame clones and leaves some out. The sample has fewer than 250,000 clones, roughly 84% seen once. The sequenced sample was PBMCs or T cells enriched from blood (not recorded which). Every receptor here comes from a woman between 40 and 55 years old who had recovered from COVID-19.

In DNA, the CDR3 is TGTGCCAGCAGCACGGACAGGGTCTCCTACGAGCAGTACTTC. Amino acids: CASSTDRVSYEQYF. V is TRBV7-2 and J is TRBJ2-7; 8 nucleotides agree with TRBD1. Germline V CDR1 and CDR2: SGHTA, FQGNSA. This CDR3 region has 14 residues. Unmatched junction bases numbered 3, after V lost 5 bases and J lost 0 bases.

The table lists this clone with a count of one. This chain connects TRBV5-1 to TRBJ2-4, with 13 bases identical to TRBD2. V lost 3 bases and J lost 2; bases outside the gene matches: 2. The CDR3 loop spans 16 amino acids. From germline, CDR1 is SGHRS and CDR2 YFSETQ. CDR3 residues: CASSWGTSGTKNIQYF. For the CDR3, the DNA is TGCGCCAGCAGCTGGGGGACTAGCGGGACCAAAAACATTCAGTACTTC.

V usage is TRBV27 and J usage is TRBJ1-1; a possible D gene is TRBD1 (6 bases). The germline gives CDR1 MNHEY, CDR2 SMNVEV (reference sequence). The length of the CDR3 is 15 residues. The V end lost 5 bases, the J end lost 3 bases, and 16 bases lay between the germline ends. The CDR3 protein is CASSPLPKGDTEAFF. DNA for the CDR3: TGTGCCAGCAGTCCACTCCCGAAGGGGGACACTGAAGCTTTCTTT.

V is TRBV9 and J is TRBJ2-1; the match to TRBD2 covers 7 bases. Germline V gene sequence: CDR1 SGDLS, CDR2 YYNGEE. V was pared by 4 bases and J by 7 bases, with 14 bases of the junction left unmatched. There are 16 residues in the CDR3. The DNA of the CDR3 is TGTGCCAGCAGCCCTTCAGCGCTAGCGGCATCGAATGAGCAGTTCTTC. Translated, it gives CASSPSALAASNEQFF.

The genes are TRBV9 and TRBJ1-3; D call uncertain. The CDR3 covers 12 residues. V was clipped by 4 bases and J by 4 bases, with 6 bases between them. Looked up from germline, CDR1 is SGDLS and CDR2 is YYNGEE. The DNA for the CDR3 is TGTGCCAGCAGCCGAGGGGGAAACACCATATATTTT. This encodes CASSRGGNTIYF.

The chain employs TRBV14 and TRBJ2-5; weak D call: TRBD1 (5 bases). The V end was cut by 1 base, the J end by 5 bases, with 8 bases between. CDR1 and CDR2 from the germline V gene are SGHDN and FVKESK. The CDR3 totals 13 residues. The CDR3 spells CASSQGGAETQYF. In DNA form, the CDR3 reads TGTGCCAGCAGCCAAGGTGGGGCGGAGACCCAGTACTTC. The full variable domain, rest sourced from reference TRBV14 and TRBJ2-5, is EAGVTQFPSHSVIEKGQTVTLRCDPISGHDNLYWYRRVMGKEIKFLLHFVKESKQDESGMPNNRFLAERTGGTYSTLKVQPAELEDSGVYFCASSQGGAETQYFGPGTRLLVL.

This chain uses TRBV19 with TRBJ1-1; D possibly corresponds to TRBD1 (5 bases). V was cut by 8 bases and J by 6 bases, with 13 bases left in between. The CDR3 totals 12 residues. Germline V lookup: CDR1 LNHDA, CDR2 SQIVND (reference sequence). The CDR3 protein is CASHQGFAEAFF. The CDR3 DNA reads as TGTGCCAGTCATCAGGGTTTCGCTGAAGCTTTCTTT.

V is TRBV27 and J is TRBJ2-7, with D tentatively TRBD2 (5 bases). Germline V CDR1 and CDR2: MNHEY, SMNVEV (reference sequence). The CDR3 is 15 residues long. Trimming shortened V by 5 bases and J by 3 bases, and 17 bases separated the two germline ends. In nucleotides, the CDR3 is TGTGCCAGCAGTAGAAGAAGCGGAGAGGTCTACGAGCAGTACTTC. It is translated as CASSRRSGEVYEQYF.

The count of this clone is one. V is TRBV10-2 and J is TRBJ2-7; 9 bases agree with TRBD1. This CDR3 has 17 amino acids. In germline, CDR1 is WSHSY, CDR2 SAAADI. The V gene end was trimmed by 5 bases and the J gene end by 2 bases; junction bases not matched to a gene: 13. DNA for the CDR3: TGCGCCAGCAGTCCCCGGGTGACCGGGACAGGGACCTACGAGCAGTACTTC. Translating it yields CASSPRVTGTGTYEQYF.

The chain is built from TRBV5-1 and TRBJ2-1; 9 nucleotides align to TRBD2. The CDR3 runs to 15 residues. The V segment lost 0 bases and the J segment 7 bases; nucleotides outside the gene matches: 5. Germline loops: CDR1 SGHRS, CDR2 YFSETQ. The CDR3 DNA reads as TGCGCCAGCAGCTTGGGGCTAGCGGGACTAAATGAGCAGTTCTTC. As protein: CASSLGLAGLNEQFF.